The present TCR beta chain was sequenced within a study of T-cell reconstitution after alpha-beta-depleted transplantation in children. This clonotype was detected ten times or more. As it was prepared, the TCRbeta library received unique molecular identifiers. From the PCR reads, TCRdb called clonotypes with MiXCR, one entry per CDR3 protein. The profile covers around 600,000 distinct CDR3 sequences, with 10% to 13% appearing a single time and less than 4.5% taken by the ten largest. The clonotype originates from a human donor who donated a stem cell graft to a child with acute myeloid leukemia. This specimen was PBMCs from the stem cell graft donor, taken from the stem cell graft.

CDR3 in amino acids: CASSPGLAGAEQYF. The CDR3 DNA reads as TGCGCCAGCAGCCCCGGACTAGCGGGAGCCGAGCAGTACTTC. The chain couples TRBV5-1 to TRBJ2-7, with 13 bases fitting TRBD2. J gave up 6 bases and V 4 bases, and 4 bases lay outside the gene matches. Germline-derived CDR1 and CDR2 are SGHRS and YFSETQ. The length of the CDR3 is 14 residues.